One and the same sample provided the 28 T cell receptor beta chains below, sequenced in a study of T cell clones after liver transplantation. Generated by immunoSEQ multiplex PCR, the TCRdb table keeps only in-frame clones and is missing some. The sample shows more than 95,000 clones, approximately 78% of them seen only once. Sequenced here: CD4+ T cells from blood, sampled before liver transplant. The receptor set was obtained from a human donor who received a liver transplant.

This chain uses TRBV6-1 with TRBJ2-1; 8 positions agree with TRBD1. The V segment lost 4 bases and the J segment 7 bases; nucleotides outside the gene matches: 15. Germline-derived CDR1 and CDR2 are MNHNS and SASEGT. The CDR3 runs 17 residues. CDR3 in amino acids: CASSARGRGRGNNEQFF. CDR3 bases: TGTGCCAGCAGTGCCCGGGGCAGGGGGCGCGGTAATAATGAGCAGTTCTTC.

The chain links TRBV15 to TRBJ2-1, with TRBD2 matching 12 bases. The CDR3 has 15 amino acids. Germline-derived CDR1 and CDR2 are LNHNV and YYDKDF (reference sequence). The junction had 6 bases not matched to a gene; V was cut back by 4 bases and J by 8 bases. CDR3 DNA: TGTGCCACCAGCATCACTAGCGGGAGGAGGCATGAGCAGTTCTTC. Translation: CATSITSGRRHEQFF. Full variable domain (remainder filled in from reference TRBV15 and TRBJ2-1): DAMVIQNPRYQVTQFGKPVTLSCSQTLNHNVMYWYQQKSSQAPKLLFHYYDKDFNNEADTPDNFQSRRPNTSFCFLDIRSPGLGDTAMYLCATSITSGRRHEQFFGPGTRLTVL.

The chain combines TRBV2 with TRBJ2-7; 15 bases are shared with TRBD2. V lost 7 bases, J lost 7 bases, and 14 bases stayed unmatched. CDR1 is SNHLY and CDR2 is FYNNEI in the germline V gene. This CDR3 spans 17 amino acids. This CDR3 is CASKAFGLAGGPREQYF. CDR3 in DNA: TGTGCCAGCAAGGCCTTTGGACTAGCGGGAGGGCCTAGGGAGCAGTACTTC.

The chain links TRBV27 to TRBJ1-5; 7 positions match TRBD1. The junction had 8 bases not matched to a gene; V was cut back by 5 bases and J by 7 bases. The length of the CDR3 is 14 residues. Germline assignment: CDR1 MNHEY and CDR2 SMNVEV (reference sequence). The CDR3 sequence is CASSTPGGGQPQHF. In DNA form, the CDR3 reads TGTGCCAGCAGTACCCCAGGGGGAGGACAGCCCCAGCATTTT.

The J gene is TRBJ1-5, the V gene TRBV6-1; no definite D call. Trimming removed 4 bases at V and 3 bases at J, with 7 bases between. Per the germline V gene, CDR1 is MNHNS and CDR2 is SASEGT. The CDR3 is 13 amino acids. For the CDR3, the DNA is TGTGCCAGCAGTGGAGAAATCAATCAGCCCCAGCATTTT. Translated, it gives CASSGEINQPQHF.

This clone was recorded a few times. The chain recombines TRBV6-1 with TRBJ1-5, with D unresolved. Trimming cost V 4 bases and J 0 bases, with 13 bases left between them. The CDR3 contains 16 residues. CDR1 MNHNS and CDR2 SASEGT come from the germline V gene. In DNA, the CDR3 is TGTGCCAGCAGTGTAGCCGGAACAGATAGCAATCAGCCCCAGCATTTT. Translation gives CASSVAGTDSNQPQHF.

The genes are TRBV6-5 and TRBJ1-1, with D unresolved. Germline lookup yields CDR1 MNHEY and CDR2 SVGAGI. The CDR3 contains 14 residues. V was cut by 7 bases and J by 2 bases, with 14 bases left in between. The CDR3 spells CASIPPGSNTEAFF. As DNA, the CDR3 is TGTGCCAGCATCCCCCCGGGGAGTAACACTGAAGCTTTCTTT.

The chain joins TRBV7-3 to TRBJ2-1; no clear D gene. The CDR3 contains 14 residues. Germline V lookup: CDR1 SGHTA, CDR2 FQGTGA. V lost 0 bases, J lost 10 bases, and 13 bases lay in between. CDR3 sequence reads: CASSLTSQPGEQFF. The CDR3, as DNA: TGTGCCAGCAGCTTAACGTCCCAGCCTGGAGAGCAGTTCTTC.

The rearrangement uses TRBV7-2 and TRBJ1-4; no firm D call. Germline lookup yields CDR1 SGHTA and CDR2 FQGNSA. The V gene lost 5 bases and the J gene lost 0 bases, with 10 bases spanning the gap. CDR3 length: 15 residues. CDR3 sequence reads: CASSPNSATNEKLFF. CDR3 sequence (DNA): TGTGCCAGCAGCCCCAACAGCGCAACTAATGAAAAACTGTTTTTT.

V usage is TRBV19 and J usage is TRBJ1-1, with D possibly being TRBD1 (5 bases). The V gene's germline CDR1 is LNHDA and CDR2 SQIVND (reference sequence). The CDR3 is 14 amino acids. V dropped 4 bases and J dropped 1 base, with 10 bases sitting between them. CDR3 in amino acids: CASSRVTENTEAFF. The CDR3 bases are TGTGCCAGTAGTAGGGTGACAGAGAACACTGAAGCTTTCTTT.

The rearrangement uses TRBV4-2 and TRBJ2-1, with D perhaps TRBD1 (5 bases). CDR3 length: 15 residues. Germline V gives CDR1 LGHNA, CDR2 YNFKEQ. The V and J ends lost 7 bases and 6 bases respectively, with 19 bases between them. CDR3 bases: TGTGCCAGCAAGTACGGGCAATGGGGCCCCAATGAGCAGTTCTTC. Its translation is CASKYGQWGPNEQFF.

The genes are TRBV6-1 and TRBJ2-7; D is unclear. CDR3 length: 10 residues. Trimming pared 8 bases from V and 6 bases from J, leaving 8 bases between. Germline CDR1 and CDR2: MNHNS and SASEGT. In DNA, the CDR3 is TGTGCCAGCCGATTCGGCGAGCAGTACTTC. This sequence encodes CASRFGEQYF.

The V and J genes are TRBV6-6 and TRBJ2-5; D may be TRBD1 (5 bases). Germline loops: CDR1 MNHNY, CDR2 SVGAGI (reference sequence). The CDR3 sequence is 11 residues long. Trimming removed 11 bases from V and 2 bases from J, with 9 bases in between. The CDR3 spells CAGAAQETQYF. CDR3 in DNA: TGTGCCGGGGCAGCTCAAGAGACCCAGTACTTC.

The chain employs TRBV5-4 and TRBJ2-3, with D tentatively TRBD1 (5 bases). Germline V gene lookup returns CDR1 SGHNT and CDR2 YYREEE (reference sequence). CDR3 size: 15 residues. V lost 1 base to trimming and J lost 2 bases, with 11 bases between them. CDR3 amino acids: CASSLPGLLTDTQYF. In DNA, the CDR3 is TGTGCCAGCAGCTTGCCAGGGCTCCTCACAGATACGCAGTATTTT.

The gene calls are TRBV9 and TRBJ2-1; D remains ambiguous. Germline V gene lookup returns CDR1 SGDLS and CDR2 YYNGEE. Trimming removed 0 bases at V and 9 bases at J, with 4 bases between. The CDR3 has 11 amino acids. CDR3 bases: TGTGCCAGCAGCGTAGAGTCTGAGCAGTTCTTC. Encoded protein: CASSVESEQFF.

The rearrangement links TRBV11-2 to TRBJ1-5; D gene uncertain. V shed 1 base and J shed 3 bases, with 4 bases lying between them. CDR1 and CDR2 (germline): SGHAT, FQNNGV. The CDR3 runs to 13 residues. The CDR3 spells CASSLGLNQPQHF. The CDR3 nucleotides read TGTGCCAGCAGCTTAGGACTCAATCAGCCCCAGCATTTT.

The genes are TRBV15 and TRBJ2-2, with TRBD1 identical over 7 bases. V shed 1 base, J shed 7 bases, and the junction held 3 bases outside the gene matches. CDR1 is LNHNV and CDR2 is YYDKDF in the germline V gene (reference sequence). The CDR3 has 14 residues. The CDR3 sequence: CATSRVAGGGELFF. CDR3 bases: TGTGCCACCAGCAGAGTAGCAGGGGGCGGGGAGCTGTTTTTT.

The CDR3 coding sequence is TGTGCCAGCAGTTCCCCGGGGCGGGGGACTAGTGAATTCTTC. Amino acid sequence: CASSSPGRGTSEFF. The J gene is TRBJ2-1, the V gene TRBV27, with TRBD2 matching over 8 bases. The CDR3 has 14 amino acids. The J segment lost 16 bases and the V segment lost 4 bases, leaving 15 bases of the junction unmatched. Germline CDR1 and CDR2: MNHEY and SMNVEV (reference sequence).

The chain recombines TRBV5-1 with TRBJ2-1; 8 bases map to TRBD2. The trim removed 4 bases at V and 8 bases at J, leaving 11 bases unmatched. The CDR3 has 15 amino acids. The V gene's germline CDR1 is SGHRS and CDR2 YFSETQ. CDR3 nucleotide sequence: TGCGCCAGCAGCCCGCCTAGCGGGTCCGGTGATGAGCAGTTCTTC. The encoded protein is CASSPPSGSGDEQFF.

The sample holds one count of this clone. V is TRBV2 and J is TRBJ1-2; 9 nucleotides align to TRBD1. Germline values: CDR1 SNHLY, CDR2 FYNNEI. The CDR3 totals 13 residues. V dropped 5 bases and J dropped 6; count of bases not matched to a gene: 4. CDR3 bases: TGTGCCAGCAGTAAGACAGGGGGGAATGGCTACACCTTC. Protein product: CASSKTGGNGYTF.

This chain links TRBV5-4 with TRBJ2-7; D call uncertain. Germline loops: CDR1 SGHNT, CDR2 YYREEE (reference sequence). Trimming stripped 0 bases from V and 0 bases from J, with 10 bases between. The CDR3 has 15 residues. The CDR3 DNA is TGTGCCAGCAGCTTGGTAGGAGTTAGCTCCTACGAGCAGTACTTC. Encoded protein: CASSLVGVSSYEQYF.

This clone has a single count. The chain employs TRBV28 and TRBJ2-3, with D perhaps matching TRBD2 (5 bases). Germline values: CDR1 MDHEN, CDR2 SYDVKM. The CDR3 length is 15 residues. Trimming took off 2 bases at V and 4 bases at J, with 13 bases between the two ends. The CDR3 reads CASSLVGGTADTQYF. The CDR3 nucleotides read TGTGCCAGCAGTTTAGTCGGAGGCACTGCAGATACGCAGTATTTT.

This clone was seen more than once but under ten times. The chain joins TRBV7-6 to TRBJ2-2; D might be TRBD2 (6 bases). This CDR3 has 16 residues. With 6 bases removed from V and 1 base from J, the gap between germline ends came to 15 bases. The germline V gene has CDR1 SGHVS and CDR2 FNYEAQ. DNA for the CDR3: TGTGCCAGCAGAGAAAGCGGGTTACGGAACACCGGGGAGCTGTTTTTT. Protein: CASRESGLRNTGELFF.

The chain combines TRBV9 with TRBJ2-2, with 13 nucleotides matching TRBD2. The CDR3 has 17 residues. Germline loops: CDR1 SGDLS, CDR2 YYNGEE. V was clipped by 1 base and J by 4 bases; unmatched bases: 4. In DNA, the CDR3 is TGTGCCAGCAGCGTAAGTGGGACTAGCGGGACCACCGGGGAGCTGTTTTTT. The encoded protein is CASSVSGTSGTTGELFF. The full variable domain, with the rest looked up from reference TRBV9 and TRBJ2-2, is DSGVTQTPKHLITATGQRVTLRCSPRSGDLSVYWYQQSLDQGLQFLIQYYNGEERAKGNILERFSAQQFPDLHSELNLSSLELGDSALYFCASSVSGTSGTTGELFFGEGSRLTVL.

This sequence joins TRBV30 and TRBJ2-7, with a possible D match to TRBD1 (6 bases). The V and J ends lost 2 bases and 1 base respectively, with 15 bases between them. The CDR3 runs to 15 residues. The germline gives CDR1 GTSNPN, CDR2 SVGIG (reference sequence). Written as DNA, the CDR3 is TGTGCCTGGAGTCAGATAGGACAGACATCCTACGAGCAGTACTTC. It yields the protein CAWSQIGQTSYEQYF.

This rearrangement joins TRBV5-1 to TRBJ2-7; D is possibly TRBD2 (5 bases). Germline V gene lookup returns CDR1 SGHRS and CDR2 YFSETQ. CDR3 size: 15 residues. Deletions cut 2 bases from V and 2 bases from J, with 14 bases between. CDR3 nucleotide sequence: TGCGCCAGCAGCTTACGGGGTGGAGCTCCCTACGAGCAGTACTTC. Translating gives CASSLRGGAPYEQYF.

This clone was seen only once. V is TRBV10-3 and J is TRBJ2-7; D is uncertain. In germline, CDR1 is ENHRY, CDR2 SYGVKD. The ends were cut back, 3 bases at V and 9 bases at J, with 15 bases in the middle. CDR3 length equals 13 residues. CDR3 nucleotides: TGTGCCATCAGTGATAGGGCCCAGGTTGGGCAGTACTTC. Translated: CAISDRAQVGQYF.

The rearrangement links TRBV28 to TRBJ1-5, with TRBD1 identical over 11 bases. Germline V gene lookup returns CDR1 MDHEN and CDR2 SYDVKM. The ends lost 5 bases at V and 0 bases at J; junction bases unmatched: 24. The CDR3 loop spans 23 amino acids. The CDR3, as DNA: TGTGCCAGCAGTACTAAAACTGTGGAAGCCGGGACAGGGGGTAAAAATAGCAATCAGCCCCAGCATTTT. Protein sequence: CASSTKTVEAGTGGKNSNQPQHF.